Below are 19 T cell receptor beta chains sequenced from a single sample in a study of blood T cell repertoires in COVID-19. Assay: immunoSEQ multiplex PCR; the TCRdb copy retains only in-frame clones and omits some. The table has some 87,000 clones, 89% seen once. The sample taken for sequencing was peripheral blood. All receptors come from a woman aged 70-85 years with acute or convalescent COVID-19.

This clone was detected only once. V gene TRBV6-2 or TRBV6-3 combines with J gene TRBJ2-3; the D gene is possibly TRBD2 (6 bases). V was clipped by 6 bases and J by 3 bases, with 19 bases between them. The germline V gene has CDR1 MNHEY and CDR2 SVGEGT. This CDR3 is built from 16 residues. DNA of the CDR3: TGTGCCAGCAGCCCCCGGGGGAGGCGTGGGACAGATACGCAGTATTTT. It is translated as CASSPRGRRGTDTQYF.

Only one count was recorded for this clone. The V gene is TRBV10-1, the J gene TRBJ2-1; D unclear. Germline CDR1 is WNHNN and CDR2 is SYGVQD (reference sequence). The CDR3 has 15 residues. Trimming stripped 7 bases from V and 1 base from J, with 14 bases between. Here the CDR3 reads CASTWQSGSYNEQFF. CDR3 bases: TGCGCCAGCACCTGGCAGTCAGGTTCCTACAATGAGCAGTTCTTC.

The genes are TRBV6-6 and TRBJ2-7; a weak D match, TRBD1 (8 bases). V dropped 6 bases and J dropped 3 bases, with 21 bases sitting between them. Germline V lookup: CDR1 MNHNY, CDR2 SVGAGI (reference sequence). This CDR3 has 16 residues. The CDR3 protein is CASRGRGTGKGYEQYF. The DNA for the CDR3 is TGTGCCAGCAGGGGGAGGGGGACAGGTAAAGGCTACGAGCAGTACTTC.

The chain carries TRBV5-6 and TRBJ1-4, with TRBD1 matching over 10 bases. Germline CDR1 and CDR2: SGHDT and YYEEEE. J lost 8 bases, V lost 4 bases, and 8 bases had no gene match. The CDR3 is 15 residues long. The CDR3 sequence: CASSGVGTGEEKLFF. For the CDR3, the DNA is TGTGCCAGCAGCGGCGTAGGGACAGGGGAAGAAAAACTGTTTTTT.

This sequence joins TRBV15 and TRBJ2-1; TRBD2 aligns across 7 bases. Germline CDR1 reads LNHNV; CDR2 reads YYDKDF (reference sequence). The CDR3 spans 16 residues. The V segment lost 0 bases and the J segment 6 bases; nucleotides outside the gene matches: 8. The CDR3 loop reads CATSRDFGGTFNEQFF. The CDR3 DNA is TGTGCCACCAGCAGAGATTTCGGGGGGACCTTCAATGAGCAGTTCTTC.

The chain joins TRBV5-4 to TRBJ1-1, with D unclear. The CDR3 loop spans 16 amino acids. CDR1 and CDR2 from the germline V gene are SGHNT and YYREEE (reference sequence). V was trimmed by 0 bases and J by 5 bases, leaving 17 bases between them. CDR3 sequence (DNA): TGTGCCAGCAGCTTGGGACCGGGAATGAGTGGAACTGAAGCTTTCTTT. It translates to CASSLGPGMSGTEAFF.

The chain employs TRBV6-2 or TRBV6-3 and TRBJ2-1, with TRBD2 identical over 7 bases. CDR3 length equals 13 residues. Germline V gives CDR1 MNHEY, CDR2 SVGEGT. The junction had 3 bases not matched to a gene; V was cut back by 4 bases and J by 6 bases. The CDR3 nucleotides are TGTGCCAGCAGTTCTAGCGGCCGCAATGAGCAGTTCTTC. The encoded protein is CASSSSGRNEQFF.

The chain joins TRBV7-7 to TRBJ2-5, with 12 nucleotides matching TRBD2. The CDR3 contains 16 residues. The ends lost 5 bases at V and 2 bases at J; junction bases unmatched: 6. Germline CDR1 and CDR2: SSHAT and FNYEAQ (reference sequence). CDR3 protein: CASSPSGGALQETQYF. The CDR3 DNA follows: TGTGCCAGCAGCCCTAGCGGGGGGGCCTTACAAGAGACCCAGTACTTC.

This clone was recorded only once. The V and J genes are TRBV5-1 and TRBJ1-3; no reliable D call. This CDR3 has 14 residues. V lost 2 bases, J lost 0 bases, and 6 bases lay in between. Germline V gene lookup returns CDR1 SGHRS and CDR2 YFSETQ. The CDR3 region has the DNA TGCGCCAGCAGCTTCGCGGGCTCTGGAAACACCATATATTTT. Translated: CASSFAGSGNTIYF.

The chain recombines TRBV7-2 with TRBJ2-7; 7 bases agree with TRBD2. Trimming at V came to 6 bases and at J to 4 bases, leaving 9 bases not matched to a gene. The CDR3 is 14 amino acids. Germline loops: CDR1 SGHTA, CDR2 FQGNSA. CDR3 residues: CASSSAGPRYEQYF. CDR3 in DNA: TGTGCCAGCAGTTCAGCGGGACCCAGATACGAGCAGTACTTC.

The CDR3 DNA is TGTGCCAGCAGTTTAGTCGTCAATGAGCAGTTCTTC. Translated, it gives CASSLVVNEQFF. This chain links TRBV28 with TRBJ2-1; D is ambiguous. Between the trimmed V and J ends, which lost 2 bases and 6 bases, there was a span of 5 bases. From germline, CDR1 is MDHEN and CDR2 SYDVKM. This CDR3 is built from 12 residues.

The chain combines TRBV5-1 with TRBJ1-4; D is unresolved. Germline CDR1 and CDR2: SGHRS and YFSETQ. Trimming stripped 4 bases from V and 5 bases from J, with 6 bases between. CDR3 size: 12 residues. CDR3 region: CASSIENEKLFF. In DNA, the CDR3 is TGCGCCAGCAGCATAGAAAATGAAAAACTGTTTTTT. Combining the CDR3 with reference TRBV5-1 and TRBJ1-4 gives the whole variable domain KAGVTQTPRYLIKTRGQQVTLSCSPISGHRSVSWYQQTPGQGLQFLFEYFSETQRNKGNFPGRFSGRQFSNSRSEMNVSTLELGDSALYLCASSIENEKLFFGSGTQLSVL.

The rearrangement joins TRBV14 to TRBJ2-1, with 9 bases that match TRBD2. Germline CDR1 reads SGHDN; CDR2 reads FVKESK. The V gene end was trimmed by 6 bases and the J gene end by 5 bases; junction bases not matched to a gene: 8. The CDR3 runs 15 residues. The CDR3 bases are TGTGCCAGCAGTCGTCAGACTAGCGGAAACAATGAGCAGTTCTTC. This gives the protein CASSRQTSGNNEQFF.

The V call is TRBV5-5, the J call TRBJ2-6; tentative D call: TRBD1 (5 bases). CDR1 SGHKS and CDR2 YYEKEE come from the germline V gene (reference sequence). CDR3 length: 17 residues. Trimming cost V 0 bases and J 4 bases, with 14 bases left between them. CDR3 coding DNA: TGTGCCAGCAGCTTGGTACCCCGACAGTCAGGGGCCAACGTCCTGACTTTC. This codes for CASSLVPRQSGANVLTF.

This clone was recorded only once. J is TRBJ2-2 and V is TRBV29-1; 7 bases align to TRBD1. CDR3 length equals 13 residues. Germline CDR1 SQVTM, CDR2 ANQGSEA. V lost 7 bases, J lost 4 bases, and 6 bases stayed unmatched. The CDR3, as DNA: TGCAGCGCCGGACAGGAAGGCACCGGGGAGCTGTTTTTT. It encodes CSAGQEGTGELFF.

The chain joins TRBV7-9 to TRBJ2-6, with D perhaps TRBD2 (6 bases). The CDR3 is 16 residues long. CDR1 is SEHNR, CDR2 FQNEAQ, per germline (reference sequence). V lost 5 bases and J lost 0, with 11 bases in between. In DNA, the CDR3 is TGTGCCAGCAGCGGGGCGGGGAGCTCTGGGGCCAACGTCCTGACTTTC. It translates to CASSGAGSSGANVLTF.

The chain joins TRBV18 to TRBJ2-7; tentatively, D is TRBD2 (6 bases). The germline gives CDR1 KGHSH, CDR2 LQKENI. The CDR3 loop spans 13 amino acids. Between the trimmed V and J ends, which lost 3 bases and 3 bases, there was a span of 9 bases. The DNA of the CDR3 is TGTGCCAGCTCACCGGGCGGGAACTACGAGCAGTACGTC. Amino acids: CASSPGGNYEQYV.

The CDR3 DNA is TGCAGCGCAAAAAAATTAACTAGCGGGGGGCAATACGAGCAGTACGTC. Translating gives CSAKKLTSGGQYEQYV. J is TRBJ2-7 and V is TRBV29-1; 12 bases are a match to TRBD2. Germline CDR1 is SQVTM and CDR2 is ANQGSEA. V lost 7 bases and J lost 4; bases outside the gene matches: 14. This CDR3 is built from 16 residues.

This chain connects TRBV9 to TRBJ2-4; no clear D. Germline values: CDR1 SGDLS, CDR2 YYNGEE. The CDR3 is 14 residues long. V was clipped by 1 base and J by 8 bases, with 13 bases between them. This CDR3 is CASSVTPASDIQYF. The CDR3 nucleotides read TGTGCCAGCAGCGTAACCCCCGCCTCAGACATTCAGTACTTC. The full variable domain, in which reference TRBV9 and TRBJ2-4 provide the parts outside the CDR3, is DSGVTQTPKHLITATGQRVTLRCSPRSGDLSVYWYQQSLDQGLQFLIQYYNGEERAKGNILERFSAQQFPDLHSELNLSSLELGDSALYFCASSVTPASDIQYFGAGTRLSVL.